One sample yielded the 31 T cell receptor beta chains listed below, sequenced in a study of neoadjuvant anti-PD-1 for oral cavity cancer. As for time point: after neoadjuvant nivolumab, at surgical resection. Using immunoSEQ multiplex PCR, the repertoire was profiled, and TCRdb retains in-frame clones only, with some absent. The repertoire holds roughly 9,000 clones, approximately 61% seen once, with around 4.5% in the top ten. The starting material was PBMCs, obtained after nivolumab (anti-PD-1) treatment. These receptors came from a person aged 35-79 years with oral cavity squamous cell carcinoma.

This clone came up once. The rearrangement joins TRBV5-1 to TRBJ2-5; 8 bases map to TRBD1. Trimming removed 5 bases from V and 2 bases from J; junction bases left unmatched: 5. The CDR3 totals 14 residues. CDR1 and CDR2 (germline): SGHRS, YFSETQ. Here the CDR3 DNA reads TGCGCCAGCAGACCTACAGGGGGTCAAGAGACCCAGTACTTC. It translates to CASRPTGGQETQYF.

The rearrangement uses TRBV7-2 and TRBJ1-5; D is possibly TRBD1 (5 bases). CDR3 size: 15 residues. Germline CDR1 reads SGHTA; CDR2 reads FQGNSA. Trimming shortened V by 0 bases and J by 7 bases, and 13 bases separated the two germline ends. The CDR3 protein is CASSLAGRREQPQHF. CDR3 DNA: TGTGCCAGCAGCTTAGCGGGGCGGCGGGAGCAGCCCCAGCATTTT.

This clone showed up just a few times. The V gene is TRBV28, the J gene TRBJ1-2; 7 nucleotides match TRBD1. Trimming took 3 bases from V and 7 from J; bases not matched to a gene: 11. The CDR3 is 15 amino acids. The germline V gene encodes CDR1 MDHEN and CDR2 SYDVKM. The CDR3 region is CASSLVGRGTGGYTF. The CDR3, as DNA: TGTGCCAGCAGTTTGGTAGGCAGGGGGACCGGTGGCTACACCTTC.

The chain carries TRBV7-9 and TRBJ1-2; D gene uncertain. Germline CDR1 is SEHNR and CDR2 is FQNEAQ (reference sequence). Trimming took off 3 bases at V and 8 bases at J, with 19 bases between the two ends. There are 15 residues in the CDR3. DNA for the CDR3: TGTGCCAGCAGCTTGTCTGGAGAGTCCACCGCCGGCTACACCTTC. Protein sequence: CASSLSGESTAGYTF. The full variable domain, with the rest looked up from reference TRBV7-9 and TRBJ1-2, is DTGVSQNPRHKITKRGQNVTFRCDPISEHNRLYWYRQTLGQGPEFLTYFQNEAQLEKSRLLSDRFSAERPKGSFSTLEIQRTEQGDSAMYLCASSLSGESTAGYTFGSGTRLTVV.

The J gene is TRBJ2-6, the V gene TRBV2; D is possibly TRBD1 (6 bases). V gave up 6 bases and J gave up 2 bases, with 14 bases separating them. CDR3 length: 16 residues. Germline V CDR1 and CDR2: SNHLY, FYNNEI. CDR3 coding DNA: TGTGCCAGCAGCCCGACAGGCCGGGCTGGGGCCAACGTCCTGACTTTC. It translates to CASSPTGRAGANVLTF.

This chain links TRBV6-1 with TRBJ2-5; D gene uncertain. Germline V lookup: CDR1 MNHNS, CDR2 SASEGT. The CDR3 extends over 14 amino acids. Trimming stripped 3 bases from V and 3 bases from J, with 11 bases between. CDR3 sequence: CASSELGQKETQYF. Here the CDR3 DNA reads TGTGCCAGCAGTGAGCTTGGGCAGAAAGAGACCCAGTACTTC.

The rearrangement links TRBV28 to TRBJ2-7, with 8 bases identical to TRBD1. The CDR3 spans 13 residues. Germline V gives CDR1 MDHEN, CDR2 SYDVKM. The V segment lost 2 bases and the J segment 4 bases; nucleotides outside the gene matches: 1. CDR3 amino acids: CASSLTGGYEQYF. DNA for the CDR3: TGTGCCAGCAGTTTAACAGGGGGGTACGAGCAGTACTTC.

CDR3 protein: CASSSLRARGPYEQYF. CDR3 coding DNA: TGTGCCAGCAGCTCCCTGAGAGCCAGGGGGCCCTACGAGCAGTACTTC. The V gene is TRBV11-2, the J gene TRBJ2-7, with 8 bases matching TRBD1. Germline V CDR1 and CDR2: SGHAT, FQNNGV. The CDR3 is 16 amino acids. J was trimmed by 2 bases and V by 4 bases; bases with no gene match: 10.

The V gene is TRBV5-1, the J gene TRBJ1-5; D perhaps matches TRBD1 (5 bases). The germline V gene encodes CDR1 SGHRS and CDR2 YFSETQ. The CDR3 is 15 residues long. Trimming stripped 5 bases from V and 0 bases from J, with 12 bases between. The CDR3 spells CASSPGGYSNQPQHF. The CDR3 DNA sequence: TGCGCCAGCAGTCCCGGGGGGTATAGCAATCAGCCCCAGCATTTT.

The chain employs TRBV6-5 and TRBJ2-7; 9 positions agree with TRBD2. This CDR3 is built from 15 residues. V shed 4 bases and J 0 bases; nucleotides not matched to a gene: 4. Germline V lookup: CDR1 MNHEY, CDR2 SVGAGI. The chain's CDR3 is CASSLGRGGSYEQYF. CDR3 bases: TGTGCCAGCAGTTTGGGGCGGGGGGGCTCCTACGAGCAGTACTTC.

CDR3 protein: CASSVVGSGMGNEQFF. The DNA of the CDR3 is TGTGCCAGCAGCGTAGTGGGTAGCGGGATGGGCAATGAGCAGTTCTTC. The chain carries TRBV9 and TRBJ2-1, with 8 bases lining up with TRBD2. Trimming cost V 0 bases and J 6 bases; bases outside gene matches: 8. The germline V gene encodes CDR1 SGDLS and CDR2 YYNGEE. This CDR3 region has 16 residues.

V and J are TRBV2 and TRBJ1-1; no definite D call. The V end lost 8 bases, the J end lost 0 bases, and 10 bases lay between the germline ends. This CDR3 contains 13 residues. CDR1 and CDR2 (germline): SNHLY, FYNNEI. The CDR3, as DNA: TGTGCCAGCCAGGTATTCATGAACACTGAAGCTTTCTTT. Translated, it gives CASQVFMNTEAFF. Using reference TRBV2 and TRBJ1-1 for the parts outside the CDR3, the full variable domain is EPEVTQTPSHQVTQMGQEVILRCVPISNHLYFYWYRQILGQKVEFLVSFYNNEISEKSEIFDDQFSVERPDGSNFTLKIRSTKLEDSAMYFCASQVFMNTEAFFGQGTRLTVV.

In its sample, this clone was seen a few times. The J gene is TRBJ2-2, the V gene TRBV6-1; the D gene could be TRBD1 or TRBD2 (5 bases each). Between the trimmed V and J ends, which lost 8 bases and 1 base, there was a span of 14 bases. CDR1 is MNHNS and CDR2 is SASEGT in the germline V gene. This CDR3 comprises 15 residues. CDR3 coding DNA: TGTGCCAGCGGATTGGGACCTCGGAACACCGGGGAGCTGTTTTTT. Protein: CASGLGPRNTGELFF.

There are a few counts of this clone. This chain joins TRBV2 and TRBJ2-1, with 12 bases fitting TRBD2. This CDR3 contains 15 residues. The germline gives CDR1 SNHLY, CDR2 FYNNEI. V shed 3 bases, J shed 7 bases, and the junction held 4 bases outside the gene matches. The CDR3: CASSDLAGGLNEQFF. The CDR3 coding sequence is TGTGCCAGCAGTGACCTAGCGGGAGGGTTGAATGAGCAGTTCTTC.

Only a few counts were recorded for this clone. This chain connects TRBV2 to TRBJ2-7, with 8 nucleotides matching TRBD2. The length of the CDR3 is 15 residues. CDR1 SNHLY and CDR2 FYNNEI come from the germline V gene. V was clipped by 6 bases and J by 0 bases; unmatched bases: 7. The CDR3 nucleotides are TGTGCCAGCAGCGGAGCGACTAGCGCCTCCTACGAGCAGTACTTC. Translated: CASSGATSASYEQYF.

The J gene is TRBJ2-7, the V gene TRBV5-1; 8 bases agree with TRBD1. V shed 4 bases and J 5 bases; nucleotides not matched to a gene: 8. CDR1 SGHRS and CDR2 YFSETQ come from the germline V gene. The CDR3 has 14 residues. Here the CDR3 reads CASSPWTGSNEQYF. CDR3 in DNA: TGCGCCAGCAGCCCCTGGACAGGGAGCAACGAGCAGTACTTC.

The rearrangement links TRBV2 to TRBJ2-7; 10 positions agree with TRBD2. The CDR3 runs 14 residues. With V trimmed by 4 bases and J by 3 bases, 3 bases remained unmatched. CDR1 and CDR2 (germline): SNHLY, FYNNEI. This CDR3 is CASSGASGGYEQYF. CDR3 nucleotides: TGTGCCAGCAGTGGGGCTAGCGGGGGCTACGAGCAGTACTTC.

This clone was seen just once. J is TRBJ2-5 and V is TRBV2; 11 bases map to TRBD2. In germline, CDR1 is SNHLY, CDR2 FYNNEI. The CDR3 is made up of 15 amino acids. Unmatched junction bases numbered 1, after V lost 4 bases and J lost 0 bases. CDR3 bases: TGTGCCAGCAGTGGGACTAGCGGGTACCAAGAGACCCAGTACTTC. Translation: CASSGTSGYQETQYF.

The V gene is TRBV5-1, the J gene TRBJ2-1, with a possible D match to TRBD1 (5 bases). The CDR3 is made up of 14 amino acids. Germline CDR1 reads SGHRS; CDR2 reads YFSETQ. V was trimmed by 4 bases and J by 0 bases, leaving 8 bases between them. The DNA of the CDR3 is TGCGCCAGCAGCCCTCAGGGCTCCTACAATGAGCAGTTCTTC. Protein: CASSPQGSYNEQFF. Full variable domain (rest looked up from reference TRBV5-1 and TRBJ2-1): KAGVTQTPRYLIKTRGQQVTLSCSPISGHRSVSWYQQTPGQGLQFLFEYFSETQRNKGNFPGRFSGRQFSNSRSEMNVSTLELGDSALYLCASSPQGSYNEQFFGPGTRLTVL.

The chain is built from TRBV7-9 and TRBJ2-3; TRBD2 matches at 8 bases. The CDR3 runs to 15 residues. The trim removed 3 bases at V and 1 base at J, leaving 3 bases unmatched. The germline V gene encodes CDR1 SEHNR and CDR2 FQNEAQ (reference sequence). As DNA, the CDR3 is TGTGCCAGCAGCTTGGGGACTAGTGGCACAGATACGCAGTATTTT. Residues: CASSLGTSGTDTQYF.

This clone appeared a few times. The rearrangement joins TRBV4-1 to TRBJ2-1; D is uncertain. V lost 3 bases, J lost 1 base, and 13 bases lay in between. Germline V gene data show CDR1 as MGHRA and CDR2 as YSYEKL. The CDR3 is 16 amino acids. The CDR3 sequence is CASSQVDLISYNEQFF. CDR3 in DNA: TGCGCCAGCAGCCAGGTTGACTTGATATCCTACAATGAGCAGTTCTTC.

This clone was observed a handful of times. This chain uses TRBV29-1 with TRBJ1-1, with a possible D match to TRBD1 (5 bases). The CDR3 spans 13 residues. The V gene lost 6 bases and the J gene lost 7 bases, with 18 bases spanning the gap. In germline, CDR1 is SQVTM, CDR2 ANQGSEA. CDR3 amino acids: CSVPALGAFEAFF. CDR3 DNA sequence: TGCAGCGTACCTGCTCTCGGGGCTTTTGAAGCTTTCTTT.

This clone was observed a handful of times. This rearrangement joins TRBV7-2 to TRBJ1-5; TRBD1 agrees at 7 bases. The CDR3 consists of 16 residues. V trimming: 5 bases; J trimming: 1 base; junction bases outside the gene matches: 8. Germline V lookup: CDR1 SGHTA, CDR2 FQGNSA. For the CDR3, the DNA is TGTGCCAGCAGCCCCACCACAGGGGTGAGCAATCAGCCCCAGCATTTT. It encodes CASSPTTGVSNQPQHF. Together with reference TRBV7-2 and TRBJ1-5, the CDR3 gives the full variable domain: GAGVSQSPSNKVTEKGKDVELRCDPISGHTALYWYRQSLGQGLEFLIYFQGNSAPDKSGLPSDRFSAERTGGSVSTLTIQRTQQEDSAVYLCASSPTTGVSNQPQHFGDGTRLSIL.

This clone was counted between two and nine times. The V gene is TRBV7-2, the J gene TRBJ1-5, with D possibly TRBD1 on 5 matching bases. This CDR3 is built from 14 residues. Trimming shortened V by 5 bases and J by 3 bases, and 11 bases separated the two germline ends. CDR1 is SGHTA and CDR2 is FQGNSA in the germline V gene. This CDR3 reads CASSPKQVNQPQHF. DNA of the CDR3: TGTGCCAGCAGCCCTAAACAGGTCAATCAGCCCCAGCATTTT.

This rearrangement joins TRBV6-1 to TRBJ1-2; 11 bases agree with TRBD1. CDR1 and CDR2 from the germline V gene are MNHNS and SASEGT. The CDR3 runs 14 residues. V was pared by 11 bases and J by 7 bases, with 12 bases of the junction left unmatched. Written as DNA, the CDR3 is TGTGCCGCCGGGCGCGGACAGGGGGCGCGTGGCTACACCTTC. This encodes CAAGRGQGARGYTF.

The chain couples TRBV18 to TRBJ2-2; D might be TRBD1 (6 bases). With 3 bases removed from V and 1 base from J, the gap between germline ends came to 12 bases. CDR3 length: 16 amino acids. Germline V gene data show CDR1 as KGHSH and CDR2 as LQKENI. The CDR3 DNA reads TGTGCCAGCTCACCGGACAGCGTGGGGAACACCGGGGAGCTGTTTTTT. It is translated as CASSPDSVGNTGELFF. The full variable domain, with the rest looked up from reference TRBV18 and TRBJ2-2, is NAGVMQNPRHLVRRRGQEARLRCSPMKGHSHVYWYRQLPEEGLKFMVYLQKENIIDESGMPKERFSAEFPKEGPSILRIQQVVRGDSAAYFCASSPDSVGNTGELFFGEGSRLTVL.

The rearrangement uses TRBV27 and TRBJ1-5; TRBD1 matches at 7 bases. This CDR3 is 15 amino acids long. CDR1 is MNHEY, CDR2 SMNVEV, per germline (reference sequence). V lost 4 bases to trimming and J lost 7 bases; unmatched junction nucleotides: 10. CDR3 region: CASSSKQGIRQPQHF. CDR3 in DNA: TGTGCCAGCAGTTCAAAACAGGGGATTCGCCAGCCCCAGCATTTT.

The gene calls are TRBV27 and TRBJ2-2; 9 bases agree with TRBD1. This CDR3 region has 18 residues. Germline V lookup: CDR1 MNHEY, CDR2 SMNVEV (reference sequence). V lost 7 bases and J lost 5; bases outside the gene matches: 17. The CDR3 protein is CASKPDRGQGAWTGELFF. In DNA, the CDR3 is TGTGCCAGCAAACCGGACAGGGGTCAAGGGGCCTGGACCGGGGAGCTGTTTTTT.

The chain employs TRBV5-1 and TRBJ2-7; TRBD1 agrees at 9 bases. In germline, CDR1 is SGHRS, CDR2 YFSETQ. The trim removed 3 bases at V and 0 bases at J, leaving 10 bases unmatched. The CDR3 sequence is 17 residues long. CDR3 sequence reads: CASSSPSGTGHSYEQYF. As DNA, the CDR3 is TGCGCCAGCAGCTCCCCATCGGGGACAGGGCACTCCTACGAGCAGTACTTC.

This clone was seen only a few times. The chain combines TRBV6-5 with TRBJ2-7; D is possibly TRBD1 or TRBD2 (5 bases each). V lost 2 bases to trimming and J lost 2 bases, with 10 bases between them. CDR1 and CDR2 from the germline V gene are MNHEY and SVGAGI. The CDR3 runs to 14 residues. The CDR3 sequence: CASSYNRGAYEQYF. The CDR3 region has the DNA TGTGCCAGCAGTTACAACAGAGGGGCCTACGAGCAGTACTTC.

V and J are TRBV5-1 and TRBJ1-6; the D gene is possibly TRBD1 (6 bases). The ends were cut back, 3 bases at V and 10 bases at J, with 17 bases in the middle. CDR3 length equals 15 residues. The germline V gene has CDR1 SGHRS and CDR2 YFSETQ. The CDR3 loop reads CASSSQGSEGSPLHF. CDR3 in DNA: TGCGCCAGCAGCTCACAGGGTAGTGAAGGGTCACCCCTCCACTTT. Supplemented by reference TRBV5-1 and TRBJ1-6, the full variable domain reads KAGVTQTPRYLIKTRGQQVTLSCSPISGHRSVSWYQQTPGQGLQFLFEYFSETQRNKGNFPGRFSGRQFSNSRSEMNVSTLELGDSALYLCASSSQGSEGSPLHFGNGTRLTVT.